The 3 T cell receptor beta chains below come from one sample, sequenced in a study of immune characterization of retroperitoneal liposarcoma. TCRdb ran MiXCR on the PCR reads and lists one entry per CDR3 protein. Of some 2,900 distinct CDR3 sequences listed, over 45% are singletons. Sample: tumor tissue. Every receptor here comes from a male donor with retroperitoneal liposarcoma.

V gene TRBV27 combines with J gene TRBJ2-5, with 8 bases that match TRBD2. The germline gives CDR1 MNHEY, CDR2 SMNVEV (reference sequence). This CDR3 comprises 17 residues. Unmatched junction bases numbered 15, after V lost 5 bases and J lost 4 bases. CDR3 region: CASSRTQSGGVRETQYF. The CDR3 DNA reads TGTGCCAGCAGTCGCACCCAGAGCGGGGGAGTACGAGAGACCCAGTACTTC.

The J gene is TRBJ2-1, the V gene TRBV25-1; a possible D gene is TRBD2 (5 bases). Germline CDR1 is MGHDK and CDR2 is SYGVNS. The CDR3 contains 11 residues. V was clipped by 5 bases and J by 7 bases, with 6 bases between them. CDR3 protein: CASSSGNEQFF. Written as DNA, the CDR3 is TGTGCCAGCAGTTCGGGAAATGAGCAGTTCTTC.

This clonotype was detected only a few times. V gene TRBV11-1 combines with J gene TRBJ1-2; 9 bases are shared with TRBD1. Losses at the gene ends were 3 bases for V and 4 bases for J; bases not matched to a gene: 6. Germline CDR1 is SGHAT and CDR2 is FQDESV (reference sequence). This CDR3 comprises 15 residues. CDR3 residues: CASSFSDRGFYGYTF. The CDR3 nucleotides are TGTGCCAGCAGCTTCTCGGACAGGGGATTCTATGGCTACACCTTC. Full variable domain (missing parts from reference TRBV11-1 and TRBJ1-2): EAEVAQSPRYKITEKSQAVAFWCDPISGHATLYWYRQILGQGPELLVQFQDESVVDDSQLPKDRFSAERLKGVDSTLKIQPAELGDSAMYLCASSFSDRGFYGYTFGSGTRLTVV.